This T cell receptor (beta chain) was identified in a study of shared clonotypes between healthy human individuals. Some clones are missing from TCRdb's copy, which holds only in-frame ones; the method was immunoSEQ multiplex PCR. The table has some 1 million clones, approximately 76% seen once. The receptor was isolated from a man aged 18 to 30 in good health. Specimen: memory CD4+ T cells sorted from blood. The subset: CD45RA-negative fraction.

CDR3 sequence reads: CASSSSGRTGELFF. CDR3 nucleotides: TGCGCCAGCTCCTCTAGCGGGAGAACCGGGGAGCTGTTTTTT. The chain links TRBV10-1 to TRBJ2-2; TRBD2 matches 10 bases. Germline CDR1 and CDR2: WNHNN and SYGVQD (reference sequence). V shed 8 bases and J 5 bases; nucleotides not matched to a gene: 5. This CDR3 has 14 amino acids.